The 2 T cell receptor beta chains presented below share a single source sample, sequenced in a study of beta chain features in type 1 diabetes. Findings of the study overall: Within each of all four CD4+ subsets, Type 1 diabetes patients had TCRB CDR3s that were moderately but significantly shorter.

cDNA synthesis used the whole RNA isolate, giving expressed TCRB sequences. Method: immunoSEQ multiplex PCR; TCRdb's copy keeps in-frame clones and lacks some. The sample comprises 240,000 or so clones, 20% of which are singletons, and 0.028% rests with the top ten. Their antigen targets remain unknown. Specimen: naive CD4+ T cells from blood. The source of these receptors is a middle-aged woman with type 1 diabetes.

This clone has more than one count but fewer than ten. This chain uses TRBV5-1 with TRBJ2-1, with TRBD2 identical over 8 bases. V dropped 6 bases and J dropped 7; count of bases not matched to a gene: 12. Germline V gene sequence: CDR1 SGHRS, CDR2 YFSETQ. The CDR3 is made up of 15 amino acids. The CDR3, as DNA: TGCGCCAGCATGGCGGGGGGAATGGCAAGGAATGAGCAGTTCTTC. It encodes CASMAGGMARNEQFF.

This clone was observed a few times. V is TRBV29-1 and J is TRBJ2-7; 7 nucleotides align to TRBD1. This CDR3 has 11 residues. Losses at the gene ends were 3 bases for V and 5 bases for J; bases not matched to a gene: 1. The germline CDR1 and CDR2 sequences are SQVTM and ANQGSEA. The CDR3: CSVERGHEQYF. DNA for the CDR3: TGCAGCGTTGAGAGGGGGCACGAGCAGTACTTC.